Listed below are T cell receptor beta chains from one sample, sequenced in a study of cytomegalovirus exposure and HLA in healthy donors. Assay used: immunoSEQ multiplex PCR; TCRdb lists only in-frame clones, some missing. In the table there are approximately 240,000 clones, 75% to 85% of which are singletons. Sequencing was done on a sample of PBMCs. The receptor set was obtained from a woman aged 60-75 years in good health and CMV-seropositive. Each CDR3 is given with its conserved first and last residue. The D gene is left open where the match is weak. Size tells how often a clone was seen (once, few, many) or the class of an expanded clone, and some rows leave it out.

14 TRBJ1-4 TRBV7-9 - - TGTGCCAGCAGCTTATCGTCCCTAAATGAAAAACTGTTTTTT CASSLSSLNEKLFF
11 TRBJ2-3 TRBV5-1 - - TGCGCCAGCAGCCTCGAGTATACGCAGTATTTT CASSLEYTQYF
14 TRBJ1-1 TRBV7-3 - TRBD1 TGTGCCAGCAGCTACCAGGGACAGGGGGCGCGAACTTTCTTT CASSYQGQGARTFF
16 TRBJ2-3 TRBV30 - TRBD2 TGTGCCTGGACCGCGGGACTAGCTGGTAGAACAGATACGCAGTATTTT CAWTAGLAGRTDTQYF
19 TRBJ2-2 TRBV7-2 once - TGTGCCAGCAGCTTAAGTTTCGACAGCCGAACCACGAACACCGGGGAGCTGTTTTTT CASSLSFDSRTTNTGELFF
14 TRBJ2-7 TRBV6-5 - TRBD2 TGTGCCAGCAGTGAAACTAGCGATTCATACGAGCAGTACTTC CASSETSDSYEQYF
12 TRBJ2-3 TRBV30 - TRBD2 TGTGCCTGGACTAGCGGGGGGCCGGCTAAGTATTTT CAWTSGGPAKYF
14 TRBJ2-7 TRBV7-2 - TRBD2 TGTGCCAGCAGCTTGATGACTAGCGGGGACGAGCAGTACTTC CASSLMTSGDEQYF
14 TRBJ1-1 TRBV9 few - TGTGCCAGCAGCGTAGACAGCAGATACACTGAAGCTTTCTTT CASSVDSRYTEAFF
17 TRBJ2-2 TRBV28 - TRBD2 TGTGCCAGCAGTTTATTTGTACTAGCGGCGAACACCGGGGAGCTGTTTTTT CASSLFVLAANTGELFF
12 TRBJ1-6 TRBV28 few TRBD1 TGTGCCAGCTCTACAGGGGACTCACCCCTCCACTTT CASSTGDSPLHF
13 TRBJ1-1 TRBV14 few TRBD1 TGTGCCAGCAGTAGACAGGGGAACACTGAAGCTTTCTTT CASSRQGNTEAFF
16 TRBJ1-3 TRBV19 - - TGTGCCAGTAGTAACCAGCGAACGGCCCGGGGGGACACCATATATTTT CASSNQRTARGDTIYF
12 TRBJ2-1 TRBV5-1 - - TGCGCCAGCAGCAATAATGGGGGGGAGCAGTTCTTC CASSNNGGEQFF
15 TRBJ2-5 TRBV5-5 - TRBD2 TGTGCCAGCAGCTTGGTTAGCGGGAGTCAGGAGACCCAGTACTTC CASSLVSGSQETQYF
15 TRBJ2-1 TRBV18 - - TGTGCCAGCTCACCACAAGGGGGGGCCTACAATGAGCAGTTCTTC CASSPQGGAYNEQFF